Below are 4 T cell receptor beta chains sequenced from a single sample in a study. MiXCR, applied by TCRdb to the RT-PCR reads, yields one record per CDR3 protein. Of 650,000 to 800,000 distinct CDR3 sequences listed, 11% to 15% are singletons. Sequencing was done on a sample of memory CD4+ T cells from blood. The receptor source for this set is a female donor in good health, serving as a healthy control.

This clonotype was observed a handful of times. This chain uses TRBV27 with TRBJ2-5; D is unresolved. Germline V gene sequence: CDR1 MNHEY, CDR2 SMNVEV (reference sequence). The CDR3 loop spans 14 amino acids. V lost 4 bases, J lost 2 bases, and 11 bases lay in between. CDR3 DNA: TGTGCCAGCAGTTCCGACACCCGGCAAGAGACCCAGTACTTC. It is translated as CASSSDTRQETQYF.

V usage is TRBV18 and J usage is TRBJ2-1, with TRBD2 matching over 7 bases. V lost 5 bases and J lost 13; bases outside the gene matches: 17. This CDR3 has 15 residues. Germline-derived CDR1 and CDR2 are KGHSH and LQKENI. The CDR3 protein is CASSSTSVDAGIQFF. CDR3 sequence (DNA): TGTGCCAGCTCATCTACTAGCGTAGACGCGGGGATACAGTTCTTC.

Here the CDR3 DNA reads TGTGCCAGCAGTTACACTGGCGGGAGGTTAGGTGAGCAGTTCTTC. Translating gives CASSYTGGRLGEQFF. The rearrangement uses TRBV6-6 and TRBJ2-1, with 8 bases identical to TRBD2. Germline V gene sequence: CDR1 MNHNY, CDR2 SVGAGI (reference sequence). This CDR3 region has 15 residues. V was clipped by 2 bases and J by 9 bases; unmatched bases: 9.

The chain's CDR3 is CASGQGLNNEQFF. The CDR3 DNA follows: TGTGCCAGCGGACAGGGTCTAAACAATGAGCAGTTCTTC. The genes are TRBV19 and TRBJ2-1, with 8 bases lining up with TRBD1. The CDR3 is 13 amino acids. V was clipped by 9 bases and J by 5 bases; unmatched bases: 6. Germline values: CDR1 LNHDA, CDR2 SQIVND (reference sequence).